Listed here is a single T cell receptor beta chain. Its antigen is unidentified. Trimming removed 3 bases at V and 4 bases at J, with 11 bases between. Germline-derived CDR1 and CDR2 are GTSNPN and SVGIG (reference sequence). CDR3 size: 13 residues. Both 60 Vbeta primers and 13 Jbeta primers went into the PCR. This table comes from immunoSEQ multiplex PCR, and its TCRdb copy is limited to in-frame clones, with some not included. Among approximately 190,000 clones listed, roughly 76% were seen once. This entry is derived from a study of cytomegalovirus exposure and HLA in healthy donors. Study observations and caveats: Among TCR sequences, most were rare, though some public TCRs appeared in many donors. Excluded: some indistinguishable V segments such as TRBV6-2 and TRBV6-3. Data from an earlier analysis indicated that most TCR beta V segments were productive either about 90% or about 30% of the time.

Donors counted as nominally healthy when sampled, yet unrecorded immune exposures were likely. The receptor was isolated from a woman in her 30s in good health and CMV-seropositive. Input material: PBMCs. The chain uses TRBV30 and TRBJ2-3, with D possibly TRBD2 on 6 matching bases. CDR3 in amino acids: CAWRKGGADTQYF. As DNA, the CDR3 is TGTGCCTGGAGAAAAGGAGGGGCAGATACGCAGTATTTT.